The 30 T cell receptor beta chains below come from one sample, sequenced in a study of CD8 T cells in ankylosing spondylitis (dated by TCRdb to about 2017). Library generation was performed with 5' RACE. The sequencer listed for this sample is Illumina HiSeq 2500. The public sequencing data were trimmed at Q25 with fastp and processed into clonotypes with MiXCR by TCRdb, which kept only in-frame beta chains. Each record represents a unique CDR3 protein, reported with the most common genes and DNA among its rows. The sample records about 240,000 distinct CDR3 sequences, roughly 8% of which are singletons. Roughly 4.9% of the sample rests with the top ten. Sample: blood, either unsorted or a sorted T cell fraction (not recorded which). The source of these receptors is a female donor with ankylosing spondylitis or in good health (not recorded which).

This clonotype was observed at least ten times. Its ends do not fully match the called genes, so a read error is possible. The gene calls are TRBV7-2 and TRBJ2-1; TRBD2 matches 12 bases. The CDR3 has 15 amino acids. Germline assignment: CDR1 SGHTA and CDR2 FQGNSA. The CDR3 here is CASSLAGGPGNEQFF. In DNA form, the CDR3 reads TGTGCCAGCAGCCTAGCGGGAGGGCCGGGTAATGAGCAGTTCTTC. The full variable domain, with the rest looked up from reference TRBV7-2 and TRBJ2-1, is GAGVSQSPSNKVTEKGKDVELRCDPISGHTALYWYRQSLGQGLEFLIYFQGNSAPDKSGLPSDRFSAERTGGSVSTLTIQRTQQEDSAVYLCASSLAGGPGNEQFFGPGTRLTVL.

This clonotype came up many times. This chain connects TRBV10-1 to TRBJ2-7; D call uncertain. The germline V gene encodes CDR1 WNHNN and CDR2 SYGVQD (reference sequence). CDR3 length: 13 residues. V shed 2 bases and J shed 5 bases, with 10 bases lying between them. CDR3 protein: CASSEAPRDEQYF. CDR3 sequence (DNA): TGCGCCAGCAGTGAGGCCCCTCGGGACGAGCAGTACTTC.

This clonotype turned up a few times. This CDR3 is CASSLSMGSYNEQFF. CDR3 bases: TGTGCCAGCAGCTTAAGCATGGGCTCTTACAATGAGCAGTTCTTC. The V and J genes are TRBV7-9 and TRBJ2-1; D not resolved. Trimming took off 2 bases at V and 4 bases at J, with 12 bases between the two ends. Germline V gene data show CDR1 as SEHNR and CDR2 as FQNEAQ (reference sequence). There are 15 residues in the CDR3.

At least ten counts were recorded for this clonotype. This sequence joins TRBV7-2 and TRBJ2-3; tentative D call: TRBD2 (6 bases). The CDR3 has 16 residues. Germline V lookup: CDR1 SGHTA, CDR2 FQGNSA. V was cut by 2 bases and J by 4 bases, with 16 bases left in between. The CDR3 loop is CASSLKRLVAADTQYF. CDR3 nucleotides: TGTGCCAGCAGCTTAAAGCGGTTGGTAGCGGCAGATACGCAGTATTTT.

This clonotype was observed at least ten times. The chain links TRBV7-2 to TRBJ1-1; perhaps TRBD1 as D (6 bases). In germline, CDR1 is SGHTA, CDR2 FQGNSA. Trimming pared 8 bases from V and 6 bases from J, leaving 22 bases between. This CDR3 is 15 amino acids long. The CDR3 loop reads CASALWGGGRPEAFF. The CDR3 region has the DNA TGTGCCAGCGCACTCTGGGGGGGCGGCCGCCCTGAAGCTTTCTTT.

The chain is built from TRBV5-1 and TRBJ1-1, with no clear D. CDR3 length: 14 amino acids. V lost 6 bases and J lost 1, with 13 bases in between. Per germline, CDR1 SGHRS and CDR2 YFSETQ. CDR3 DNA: TGCGCCAGCAATCCTCTTGGCGGGAACACTGAAGCTTTCTTT. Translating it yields CASNPLGGNTEAFF.

The CDR3 spells CASSSQGFYEQYF. Here the CDR3 DNA reads TGTGCCAGCAGCTCTCAGGGTTTTTACGAGCAGTACTTC. The genes are TRBV7-9 and TRBJ2-7; the D gene is possibly TRBD1 (5 bases). Germline CDR1 and CDR2: SEHNR and FQNEAQ (reference sequence). Trimming stripped 4 bases from V and 4 bases from J, with 11 bases between. The CDR3 has 13 residues.

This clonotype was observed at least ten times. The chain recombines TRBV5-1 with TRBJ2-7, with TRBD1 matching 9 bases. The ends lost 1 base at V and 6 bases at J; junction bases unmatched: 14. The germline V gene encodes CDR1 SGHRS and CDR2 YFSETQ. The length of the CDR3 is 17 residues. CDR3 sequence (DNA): TGCGCCAGCAGCTTGTCGGGCGTGGGACAGGGTATAGGCGAGCAGTACTTC. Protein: CASSLSGVGQGIGEQYF. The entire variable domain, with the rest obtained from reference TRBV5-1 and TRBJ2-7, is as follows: KAGVTQTPRYLIKTRGQQVTLSCSPISGHRSVSWYQQTPGQGLQFLFEYFSETQRNKGNFPGRFSGRQFSNSRSEMNVSTLELGDSALYLCASSLSGVGQGIGEQYFGPGTRLTVT.

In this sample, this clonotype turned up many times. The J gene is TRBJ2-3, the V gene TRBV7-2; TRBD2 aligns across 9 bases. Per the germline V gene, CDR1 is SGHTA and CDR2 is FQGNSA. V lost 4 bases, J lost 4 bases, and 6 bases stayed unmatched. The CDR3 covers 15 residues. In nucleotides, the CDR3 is TGTGCCAGCAGCTGGGATAGCGGGAGAGCAGATACGCAGTATTTT. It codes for CASSWDSGRADTQYF.

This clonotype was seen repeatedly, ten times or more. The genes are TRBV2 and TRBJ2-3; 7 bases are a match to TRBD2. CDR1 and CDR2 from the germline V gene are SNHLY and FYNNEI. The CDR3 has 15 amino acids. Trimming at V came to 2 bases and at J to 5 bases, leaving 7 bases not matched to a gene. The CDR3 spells CASSERAGAVDTQYF. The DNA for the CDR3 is TGTGCCAGCAGTGAACGGGCGGGAGCGGTAGATACGCAGTATTTT.

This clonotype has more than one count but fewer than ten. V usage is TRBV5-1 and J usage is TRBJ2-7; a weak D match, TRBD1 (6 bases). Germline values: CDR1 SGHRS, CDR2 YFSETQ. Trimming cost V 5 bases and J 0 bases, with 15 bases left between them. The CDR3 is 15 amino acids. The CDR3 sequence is CASRNGQTSSYEQYF. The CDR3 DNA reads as TGCGCCAGCAGAAATGGACAGACGAGCTCCTACGAGCAGTACTTC.

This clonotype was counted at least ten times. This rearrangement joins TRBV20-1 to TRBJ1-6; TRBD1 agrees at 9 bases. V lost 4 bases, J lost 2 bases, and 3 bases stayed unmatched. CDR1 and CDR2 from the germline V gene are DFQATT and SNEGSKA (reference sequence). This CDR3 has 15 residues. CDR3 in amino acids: CSAIRTGAYNSPLHF. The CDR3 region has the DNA TGCAGTGCTATCCGGACAGGGGCCTATAATTCACCCCTCCACTTT.

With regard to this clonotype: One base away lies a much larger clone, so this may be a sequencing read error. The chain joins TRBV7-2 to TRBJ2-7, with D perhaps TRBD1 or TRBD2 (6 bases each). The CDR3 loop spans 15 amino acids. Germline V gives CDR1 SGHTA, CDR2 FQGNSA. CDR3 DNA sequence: TGTGCCAGCGGCTTAGCGCCTTTAACGGGGGCCGAGCAGTACTTC. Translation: CASGLAPLTGAEQYF.

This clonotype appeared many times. The CDR3 DNA is TGCGCCAGCAGCCAGGAACTAGATTATACGCAGTATTTT. It codes for CASSQELDYTQYF. V and J are TRBV4-3 and TRBJ2-3; D possibly corresponds to TRBD2 (5 bases). The CDR3 runs to 13 residues. Germline CDR1 and CDR2: LGHNA and YSLEER. Trimming left V 3 bases short and J 7 bases short, with 11 bases between.

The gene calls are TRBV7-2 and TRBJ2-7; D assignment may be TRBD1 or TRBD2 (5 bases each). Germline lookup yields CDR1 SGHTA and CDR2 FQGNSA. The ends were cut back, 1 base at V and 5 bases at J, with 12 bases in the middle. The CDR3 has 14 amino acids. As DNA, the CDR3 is TGTGCCAGCAGCTTAGTAAGTGGGACCCACGAGCAGTACTTC. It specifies CASSLVSGTHEQYF.

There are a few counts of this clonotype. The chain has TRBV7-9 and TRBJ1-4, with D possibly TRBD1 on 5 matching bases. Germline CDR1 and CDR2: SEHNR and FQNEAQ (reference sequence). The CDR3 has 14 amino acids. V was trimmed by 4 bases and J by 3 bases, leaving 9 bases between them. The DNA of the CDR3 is TGTGCCAGCAGCTCCGACAGATCTAATGAAAAACTGTTTTTT. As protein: CASSSDRSNEKLFF.

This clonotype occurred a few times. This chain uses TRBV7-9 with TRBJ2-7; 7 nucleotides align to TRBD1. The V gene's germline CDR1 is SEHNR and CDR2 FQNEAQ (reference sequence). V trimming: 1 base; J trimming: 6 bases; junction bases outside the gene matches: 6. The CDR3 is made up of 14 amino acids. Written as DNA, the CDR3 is TGTGCCAGCAGCTTAGAAGGGGGCGTTTCCGAGCAGTACTTC. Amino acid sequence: CASSLEGGVSEQYF.

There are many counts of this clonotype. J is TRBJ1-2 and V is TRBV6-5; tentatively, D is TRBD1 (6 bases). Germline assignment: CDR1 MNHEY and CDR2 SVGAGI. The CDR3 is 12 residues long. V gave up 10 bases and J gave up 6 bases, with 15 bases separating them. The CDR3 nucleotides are TGTGCCATCATCCCAGGGGAGAATGGCTACACCTTC. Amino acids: CAIIPGENGYTF.

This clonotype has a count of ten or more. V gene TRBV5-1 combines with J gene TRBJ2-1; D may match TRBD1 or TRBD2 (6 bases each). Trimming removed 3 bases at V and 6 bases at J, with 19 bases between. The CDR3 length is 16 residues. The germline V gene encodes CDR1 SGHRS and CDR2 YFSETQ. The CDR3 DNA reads TGCGCCAGCAGCTCAAGAGCAGGGGAGGTATTCAATGAGCAGTTCTTC. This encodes CASSSRAGEVFNEQFF.

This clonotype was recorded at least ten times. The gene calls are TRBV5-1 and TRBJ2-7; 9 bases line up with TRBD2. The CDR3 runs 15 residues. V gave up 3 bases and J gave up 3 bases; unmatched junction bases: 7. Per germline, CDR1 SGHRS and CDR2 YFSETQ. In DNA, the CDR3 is TGCGCCAGCAGCTACAGGCGGGAGGGCCGCTACGAGCAGTACTTC. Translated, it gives CASSYRREGRYEQYF.

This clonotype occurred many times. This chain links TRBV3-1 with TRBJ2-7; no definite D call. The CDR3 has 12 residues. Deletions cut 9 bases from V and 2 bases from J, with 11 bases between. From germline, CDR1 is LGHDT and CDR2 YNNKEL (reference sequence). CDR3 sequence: CARNSVPYEQYF. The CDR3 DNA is TGTGCCAGAAATTCGGTCCCCTACGAGCAGTACTTC.

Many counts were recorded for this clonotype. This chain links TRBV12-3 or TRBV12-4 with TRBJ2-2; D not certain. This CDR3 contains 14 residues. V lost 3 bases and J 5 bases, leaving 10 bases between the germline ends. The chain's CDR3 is CASSFKETTGELFF. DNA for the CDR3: TGTGCCAGCAGTTTCAAGGAGACAACCGGGGAGCTGTTTTTT.

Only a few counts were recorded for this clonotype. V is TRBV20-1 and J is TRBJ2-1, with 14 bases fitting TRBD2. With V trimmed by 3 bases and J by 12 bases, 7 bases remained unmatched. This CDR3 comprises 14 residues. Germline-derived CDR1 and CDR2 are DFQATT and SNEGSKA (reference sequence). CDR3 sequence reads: CSASFGLAGGRQFF. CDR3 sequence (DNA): TGCAGTGCTAGTTTCGGACTAGCGGGAGGACGGCAGTTCTTC.

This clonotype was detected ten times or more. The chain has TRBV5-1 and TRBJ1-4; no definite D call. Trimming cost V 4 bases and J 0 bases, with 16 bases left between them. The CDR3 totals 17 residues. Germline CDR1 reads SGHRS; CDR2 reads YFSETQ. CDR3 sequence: CASSQYPYTATNEKLFF. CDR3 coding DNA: TGCGCCAGCAGCCAATACCCCTACACGGCAACTAATGAAAAACTGTTTTTT.

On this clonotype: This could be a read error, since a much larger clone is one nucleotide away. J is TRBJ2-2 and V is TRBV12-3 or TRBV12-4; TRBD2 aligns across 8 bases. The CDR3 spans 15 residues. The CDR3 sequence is CASSRREGNTGALFF. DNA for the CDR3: TGTGCCAGCAGCCGCCGGGAGGGGAACACCGGGGCGCTGTTTTTT.

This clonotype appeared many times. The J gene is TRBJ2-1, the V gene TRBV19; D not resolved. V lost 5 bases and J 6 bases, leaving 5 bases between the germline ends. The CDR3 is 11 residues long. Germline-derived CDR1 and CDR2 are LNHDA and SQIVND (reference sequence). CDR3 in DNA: TGTGCCAGTAGTTGGGCCAATGAGCAGTTCTTC. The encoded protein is CASSWANEQFF.

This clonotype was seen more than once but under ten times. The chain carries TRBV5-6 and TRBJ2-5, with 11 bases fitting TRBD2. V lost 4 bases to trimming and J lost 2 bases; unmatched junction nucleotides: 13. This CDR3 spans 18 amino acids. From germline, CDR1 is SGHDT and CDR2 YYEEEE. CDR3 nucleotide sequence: TGTGCCAGCAGCCCATGGGGCACTAGCGGGAGAGGGCAAGAGACCCAGTACTTC. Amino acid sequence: CASSPWGTSGRGQETQYF. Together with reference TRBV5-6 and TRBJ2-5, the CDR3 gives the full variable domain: DAGVTQSPTHLIKTRGQQVTLRCSPKSGHDTVSWYQQALGQGPQFIFQYYEEEERQRGNFPDRFSGHQFPNYSSELNVNALLLGDSALYLCASSPWGTSGRGQETQYFGPGTRLLVL.

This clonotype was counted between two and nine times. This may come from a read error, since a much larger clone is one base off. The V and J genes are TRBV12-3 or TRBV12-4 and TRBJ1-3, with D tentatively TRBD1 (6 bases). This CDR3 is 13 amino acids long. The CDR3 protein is CVSTLGTGNTIYF. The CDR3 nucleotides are TGTGTCAGCACCCTGGGGACAGGAAACACCATATATTTT.

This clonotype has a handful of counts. The CDR3, as DNA: TGCGCCAGCCGCACCTTGATCGGGACTAGCGGTTACGAGCAGTACTTC. Translation gives CASRTLIGTSGYEQYF. This sequence joins TRBV5-1 and TRBJ2-7; TRBD2 matches 11 bases. Trimming at V came to 7 bases and at J to 4 bases, leaving 13 bases not matched to a gene. Germline CDR1 reads SGHRS; CDR2 reads YFSETQ. The CDR3 extends over 16 amino acids.

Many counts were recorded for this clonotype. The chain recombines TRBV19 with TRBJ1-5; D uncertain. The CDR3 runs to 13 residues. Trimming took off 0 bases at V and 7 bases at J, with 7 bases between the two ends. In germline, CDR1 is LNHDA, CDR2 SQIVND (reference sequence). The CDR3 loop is CASSIDRRQPQHF. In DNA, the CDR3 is TGTGCCAGTAGTATAGATCGAAGGCAGCCCCAGCATTTT.